This T cell receptor beta chain comes out of a study of CD8 T cells in ankylosing spondylitis (dated by TCRdb to 2015 to 2018). A note on the overall study: The study profiled T cell receptor beta repertoires in healthy donors and ankylosing spondylitis patients to find disease-linked TCR variants. The full study cohort was made up of 20 to 25 ankylosing spondylitis patients and 108 healthy donors. Peripheral blood samples were taken, and synovial fluid was additionally collected from ankylosing spondylitis patients.

Reads for this sample came from an Illumina HiSeq 2500. TCR beta libraries were prepared by quantitative 5'-RACE with molecular barcodes. The original pipeline was this. A new computational method, built on a probabilistic model of VDJ rearrangement, was used to identify disease-linked TCR variants. TCRdb reanalyzed the raw reads on its own, using fastp at Q25 for trimming and MiXCR for clone calling, and kept in-frame beta chains. Rows with one shared CDR3 protein collapse into an entry with the most common genes and DNA. The V and J calls follow TCRdb's processing rather than the paper's. The sample table shows around 340,000 distinct CDR3 sequences, and around 15% are seen once. 1.1% of the sample comes from the top ten. Paper-wide results and their limitations: Some motif variants had previously been reported in the synovial fluid and blood of reactive arthritis patients, which suggests shared mechanisms of disease initiation. The disease-linked clones were reported to be significantly enriched in matched synovial fluid samples from ankylosing spondylitis patients. A TCR beta motif made up of several highly homologous amino acid variants appeared to be characteristic of blood from ankylosing spondylitis patients. The disease-linked clones showed a CD8+ phenotype and occurred at relatively low frequencies in peripheral blood.

A few counts support this clonotype. Its antigen is unknown. No clone much larger than this one lies a single base away; base qualities are absent. Per the germline V gene, SGHRS is the CDR1 and YFSETQ is the CDR2. CDR3 length: 17 amino acids, cysteine to phenylalanine. Just the 51-base CDR3 DNA is kept, in frame starting at base 1. Unmatched junction bases come to 12, with V trimmed by 4 bases and J by 5 bases. The clonotype was recovered from a male donor with ankylosing spondylitis or in good health (not recorded which). This sequence uses TRBV5-1 and TRBJ2-5, with 12 bases in between that match TRBD2. Material for sequencing was blood, either unsorted or a sorted T cell fraction (not recorded which). The DNA is TGCGCCAGCAGCCCCAGACTAGCGGGGGCCTCCCGGGAGACCCAGTACTTC. Translated, it reads CASSPRLAGASRETQYF.